The 26 T cell receptor beta chains in this list originate from one sample, sequenced in a study of blood T cell repertoires in COVID-19. Sequencing was performed with immunoSEQ multiplex PCR; in TCRdb, only in-frame clones are kept and a portion is missing. This table holds around 200,000 clones, approximately 86% found once. Sequencing used PBMCs or T cells enriched from blood (not recorded which). Every receptor here comes from a woman aged 25-40 years who had been exposed to COVID-19.

The rearrangement joins TRBV10-3 to TRBJ2-4; D is possibly TRBD2 (5 bases). Germline V gene sequence: CDR1 ENHRY, CDR2 SYGVKD. Trimming shortened V by 10 bases and J by 7 bases, and 14 bases separated the two germline ends. CDR3 length: 12 amino acids. CDR3 loop: CATWTLGNIQYF. CDR3 DNA sequence: TGTGCCACCTGGACTCTTGGGAACATTCAGTACTTC.

V and J are TRBV19 and TRBJ1-2; 7 bases are a match to TRBD1. CDR1 and CDR2 from the germline V gene are LNHDA and SQIVND (reference sequence). V shed 3 bases and J 7 bases; nucleotides not matched to a gene: 14. This CDR3 is built from 16 residues. The CDR3 reads CASSIPSLDRVRGYTF. In DNA, the CDR3 is TGTGCCAGTAGTATCCCCTCCCTAGACAGGGTCCGTGGCTACACCTTC.

The rearrangement links TRBV2 to TRBJ1-6; tentatively, D is TRBD1 (5 bases). V lost 11 bases and J 8 bases, leaving 13 bases between the germline ends. This CDR3 comprises 12 residues. Germline V gene lookup returns CDR1 SNHLY and CDR2 FYNNEI. DNA for the CDR3: TGTGCCGGCGGGGCAATGGATTCACCCCTCCACTTT. Translating gives CAGGAMDSPLHF.

The gene calls are TRBV6-5 and TRBJ2-7; 9 positions agree with TRBD1. The length of the CDR3 is 13 residues. Germline lookup yields CDR1 MNHEY and CDR2 SVGAGI. The J segment lost 2 bases and the V segment lost 8 bases, leaving 4 bases of the junction unmatched. CDR3 nucleotides: TGTGCCAGCGGAACAGGGGGCCCCTACGAGCAGTACTTC. This gives the protein CASGTGGPYEQYF.

The chain combines TRBV5-4 with TRBJ2-1, with D possibly being TRBD2 (7 bases). Trimming shortened V by 2 bases and J by 5 bases, and 11 bases separated the two germline ends. CDR3 length: 14 residues. Per germline, CDR1 SGHNT and CDR2 YYREEE (reference sequence). The CDR3 loop reads CASSLGGGDNEQFF. The CDR3 bases are TGTGCCAGCAGCTTAGGGGGGGGTGACAATGAGCAGTTCTTC.

The chain uses TRBV27 and TRBJ2-1; D is uncertain. CDR1 MNHEY and CDR2 SMNVEV come from the germline V gene (reference sequence). Trimming removed 2 bases at V and 6 bases at J, with 8 bases between. This CDR3 is 13 amino acids long. CDR3 amino acids: CASSLGRINEQFF. In nucleotides, the CDR3 is TGTGCCAGCAGTTTAGGCCGAATCAATGAGCAGTTCTTC.

This chain links TRBV14 with TRBJ1-1; weak D call: TRBD1 (5 bases). CDR3 size: 12 residues. Trimming took off 6 bases at V and 3 bases at J, with 8 bases between the two ends. Germline V CDR1 and CDR2: SGHDN, FVKESK. CDR3 sequence: CASRGAYTEAFF. In DNA, the CDR3 is TGTGCCAGCAGAGGGGCGTACACTGAAGCTTTCTTT.

The CDR3 nucleotides read TGCGCCAGCAGTTCCCGGAACACTGAAGCTTTCTTT. Encoded protein: CASSSRNTEAFF. The J gene is TRBJ1-1, the V gene TRBV10-1, with D hard to call. The CDR3 totals 12 residues. Deletions cut 5 bases from V and 1 base from J, with 5 bases between. CDR1 and CDR2 from the germline V gene are WNHNN and SYGVQD (reference sequence).

The chain joins TRBV3-1 (or the pseudogene TRBV3-2) to TRBJ2-1, with D maybe TRBD2 (5 bases). Trimming left V 7 bases short and J 10 bases short, with 11 bases between. Germline values: CDR1 LGHDT, CDR2 YNNKEL (reference sequence). This CDR3 has 11 amino acids. CDR3 nucleotide sequence: TGTGCCAGCAAAGGCCCGGGAGAGCAGTTCTTC. This codes for CASKGPGEQFF.

The chain joins TRBV6-5 to TRBJ2-3, with 11 bases identical to TRBD2. There are 16 residues in the CDR3. J gave up 1 base and V 4 bases, and 4 bases lay outside the gene matches. In germline, CDR1 is MNHEY, CDR2 SVGAGI. CDR3 sequence (DNA): TGTGCCAGCAGTTCTATAGCGGGGGGGGGCACAGATACGCAGTATTTT. Translated, it gives CASSSIAGGGTDTQYF.

The chain carries TRBV11-3 and TRBJ2-1; weak D call: TRBD2 (6 bases). Between the trimmed V and J ends, which lost 7 bases and 4 bases, there was a span of 17 bases. The CDR3 has 15 amino acids. Germline lookup yields CDR1 SGHNT and CDR2 YENEEA. The CDR3 DNA reads as TGTGCCAGCACCCTTAGGCCGGGGGTTTACAATGAGCAGTTCTTC. Residues: CASTLRPGVYNEQFF.

V usage is TRBV11-3 and J usage is TRBJ2-5; 8 nucleotides match TRBD1. Per the germline V gene, CDR1 is SGHNT and CDR2 is YENEEA. V lost 8 bases to trimming and J lost 5 bases; unmatched junction nucleotides: 10. This CDR3 is built from 14 residues. The chain's CDR3 is CASRPGGPMETQYF. The CDR3 bases are TGTGCCAGCCGTCCAGGGGGCCCTATGGAGACCCAGTACTTC.

The rearrangement uses TRBV30 and TRBJ1-2; D possibly corresponds to TRBD1 (5 bases). The germline gives CDR1 GTSNPN, CDR2 SVGIG (reference sequence). The CDR3 runs to 12 residues. The germline V and J ends were trimmed by 4 bases and 6 bases, with 12 bases remaining between them. CDR3 sequence (DNA): TGTGCCTGGACCGATACAGGCCATGGCTACACCTTC. Its protein is CAWTDTGHGYTF.

A single count supports this clone. V usage is TRBV6-5 and J usage is TRBJ1-2; D gene unclear. The CDR3 runs 15 residues. The V gene's germline CDR1 is MNHEY and CDR2 SVGAGI. The V gene lost 0 bases and the J gene lost 4 bases, with 12 bases spanning the gap. DNA for the CDR3: TGTGCCAGCAGTTACTCGAGCGTCAGCGGCTATGGCTACACCTTC. This codes for CASSYSSVSGYGYTF.

About this clone itself: The same CDR3 arises from other DNA sequences in this sample as well. V gene TRBV5-1 combines with J gene TRBJ2-5; 8 nucleotides line up with TRBD2. From germline, CDR1 is SGHRS and CDR2 YFSETQ. J was trimmed by 1 base and V by 0 bases; bases with no gene match: 2. The CDR3 is made up of 15 amino acids. The CDR3 sequence is CASSLGRGVQETQYF. As DNA, the CDR3 is TGCGCCAGCAGCTTGGGGCGGGGGGTCCAAGAGACCCAGTACTTC.

The count of this clone is one. This chain links TRBV4-2 with TRBJ1-4, with D possibly being TRBD1 (5 bases). Between the trimmed V and J ends, which lost 4 bases and 7 bases, there was a span of 19 bases. CDR3 size: 16 residues. Germline V gene sequence: CDR1 LGHNA, CDR2 YNFKEQ. CDR3 nucleotides: TGTGCCAGCAGCCCTCTCGAAAACCGGGGGGGTGAAAAACTGTTTTTT. This encodes CASSPLENRGGEKLFF.

This rearrangement joins TRBV27 to TRBJ2-7, with 7 bases that match TRBD1. The CDR3 consists of 14 residues. CDR1 MNHEY and CDR2 SMNVEV come from the germline V gene (reference sequence). The junction had 4 bases not matched to a gene; V was cut back by 5 bases and J by 0 bases. The CDR3 region is CASSNRGFSYEQYF. The CDR3 DNA reads TGTGCCAGCAGTAACAGGGGCTTCTCCTACGAGCAGTACTTC.

As to this clone: Other DNA sequences in the sample encode the same CDR3. J is TRBJ2-7 and V is TRBV9; TRBD2 is a possible D gene (6 bases). V was shortened by 0 bases and J by 2 bases, with 9 bases between the two germline ends. There are 14 residues in the CDR3. The germline gives CDR1 SGDLS, CDR2 YYNGEE. For the CDR3, the DNA is TGTGCCAGCAGCGTAGGGACTACAACCTACGAGCAGTACTTC. The encoded protein is CASSVGTTTYEQYF. Complete variable domain (other parts from reference TRBV9 and TRBJ2-7): DSGVTQTPKHLITATGQRVTLRCSPRSGDLSVYWYQQSLDQGLQFLIQYYNGEERAKGNILERFSAQQFPDLHSELNLSSLELGDSALYFCASSVGTTTYEQYFGPGTRLTVT.

This clone appeared once. This chain connects TRBV24-1 to TRBJ2-2; TRBD1 matches 9 bases. Germline V CDR1 and CDR2: KGHDR, SFDVKD. V trimming: 1 base; J trimming: 5 bases; junction bases outside the gene matches: 7. The CDR3 length is 17 residues. The CDR3 DNA reads as TGTGCCACCAGTGATTTAGGACAGGGGTTCTGGACCGGGGAGCTGTTTTTT. Its translation: CATSDLGQGFWTGELFF.

The chain is built from TRBV11-2 and TRBJ2-1; TRBD1 matches at 10 bases. V lost 5 bases to trimming and J lost 8 bases; unmatched junction nucleotides: 3. The V gene's germline CDR1 is SGHAT and CDR2 FQNNGV. The CDR3 covers 13 residues. CDR3 sequence reads: CASSPDRGYEQFF. CDR3 DNA: TGTGCCAGCAGCCCGGACAGGGGGTATGAGCAGTTCTTC.

This clone was found once. The chain employs TRBV6-5 and TRBJ1-1; D unresolved. The CDR3 loop spans 14 amino acids. The germline gives CDR1 MNHEY, CDR2 SVGAGI. V lost 2 bases and J 5 bases, leaving 12 bases between the germline ends. CDR3 sequence (DNA): TGTGCCAGCAGTTACCTAGCTTTCGGGACTGAAGCTTTCTTT. This codes for CASSYLAFGTEAFF.

The chain employs TRBV30 and TRBJ1-1, with a tentative D call TRBD1 (6 bases). The CDR3 consists of 13 residues. The V gene lost 4 bases and the J gene lost 5 bases, with 14 bases spanning the gap. Germline CDR1 is GTSNPN and CDR2 is SVGIG (reference sequence). The CDR3 sequence: CAWKQGPETEAFF. CDR3 nucleotide sequence: TGTGCCTGGAAGCAGGGGCCGGAAACTGAAGCTTTCTTT.

The rearrangement links TRBV2 to TRBJ2-2; 9 bases are a match to TRBD1. V shed 7 bases and J 8 bases; nucleotides not matched to a gene: 8. CDR3 length equals 14 residues. The germline CDR1 and CDR2 sequences are SNHLY and FYNNEI. The CDR3 sequence is CASTWDRDPGELFF. CDR3 nucleotide sequence: TGTGCCAGCACCTGGGACAGGGATCCGGGGGAGCTGTTTTTT.

The V call is TRBV5-6, the J call TRBJ1-6, with TRBD1 identical over 7 bases. Germline CDR1 and CDR2: SGHDT and YYEEEE. Trimming at V came to 4 bases and at J to 4 bases, leaving 11 bases not matched to a gene. The CDR3 is 17 residues long. The CDR3 sequence is CASSPLGGRGYNSPLHF. The CDR3, as DNA: TGTGCCAGCAGCCCGCTTGGGGGCAGGGGGTATAATTCACCCCTCCACTTT.

This chain uses TRBV29-1 with TRBJ2-7; TRBD1 might be the D (6 bases). This CDR3 region has 15 residues. The V and J ends lost 5 bases and 6 bases respectively, with 23 bases between them. Per the germline V gene, CDR1 is SQVTM and CDR2 is ANQGSEA. The DNA of the CDR3 is TGCAGCGTTTCCGGATCAATGACAGGATGGACCGAGCAGTACTTC. Protein: CSVSGSMTGWTEQYF.

This clone was observed a handful of times. The chain employs TRBV30 and TRBJ2-7, with 7 bases fitting TRBD2. Germline CDR1 reads GTSNPN; CDR2 reads SVGIG (reference sequence). The ends lost 5 bases at V and 6 bases at J; junction bases unmatched: 4. The CDR3 has 11 amino acids. The CDR3 loop reads CAWGLEAEQYF. The DNA for the CDR3 is TGTGCCTGGGGACTAGAGGCCGAGCAGTACTTC.